The clone carrying this T cell receptor beta chain has at least ten counts. Its antigen is unknown. Scientists made TCR beta libraries using quantitative 5'-RACE with molecular barcodes. In TCRdb, the 5' RACE reads were re-called with MiXCR into one record per CDR3 protein. The sample has hundreds of thousands of distinct CDR3 sequences, 10% to 15% seen once. The sample is drawn from a study of CD8 T cells in ankylosing spondylitis. Study-wide results and caveats: Within ankylosing spondylitis blood, a TCR beta motif made up of roughly eight highly homologous variants appeared to be characteristic. Certain motif variants had earlier been reported in reactive arthritis synovial fluid and blood. Reportedly, disease-linked clones are significantly enriched in ankylosing spondylitis patients' matched synovial fluid.

Sequenced material: blood, either unsorted or a sorted T cell fraction (not recorded which). The clonotype comes from a male donor with ankylosing spondylitis.

The chain's CDR3 is CSARDREQLYEQYF. DNA of the CDR3: TGCAGTGCTAGAGATCGTGAACAGCTGTACGAGCAGTACTTC. The rearrangement links TRBV20-1 to TRBJ2-7; D is unresolved. The CDR3 sequence is 14 residues long. Germline CDR1 is DFQATT and CDR2 is SNEGSKA (reference sequence). V shed 0 bases and J shed 4 bases, with 13 bases lying between them.